A single T cell receptor beta chain is shown here with its context. This clonotype was counted at least ten times. Its antigen is unknown. No base qualities exist here, and no much larger clone lies one base off it. The trim is 7 bases for V and 4 bases for J, with a gap of 14 bases between the germline ends. The CDR3 numbers 13 residues from cysteine through phenylalanine. Just CDR3 DNA is preserved here, 39 bases in frame from base 1. Sequences SQVTM (CDR1) and ANQGSEA (CDR2) are obtained from the germline V gene. This sample is part of a study of spatial heterogeneity in lung cancer (dated by TCRdb to the late 2010s). With regard to the full study: Beta-chain transcripts were consistently detected in greater numbers than alpha-chain transcripts, which likely reflected higher beta-chain transcript abundance. In the raw uncorrected reads, each unique combination of TCR and UMI appeared on average more than ten times. In non-small cell lung cancer, the study quantitatively compared TCR alpha and beta repertoires across several tumor regions, matched nontumor lung, and blood. Nonsynonymous mutation counts, determined by whole-exome sequencing of tumor tissue, were related to features of the TCR repertoire. Both alpha and beta chains were TCR-sequenced in samples taken at surgery, namely 220 tumor regions, 64 matched nontumor lung samples and approximately 51 PBMC samples.

Libraries were constructed by 5' RACE. Data came from a NextSeq 500. The TCR library protocol attached a unique molecular identifier to each TCR cDNA molecule to allow correction of PCR and sequencing errors. Turning to the authors' computational methods: Decombinator tools were used for TCR identification, UMI-based error correction and CDR3 extraction. Expanded TCRs were defined as those above a frequency of 2 per 1,000, corresponding to the top 1% of the tumor frequency distribution. Each repertoire was subsampled 100 times to 5,000 TCRs, after which Renyi diversity was computed with the R vegan package. CDR3 similarity networks were constructed using string-kernel similarity of amino acid triplets, with links drawn between CDR3s whose pairwise similarity was above 0.82. TCRdb passed the public sequencing reads through fastp at Q25 and MiXCR, retaining productive beta sequences. Here each entry gathers all rows of one CDR3 protein and keeps the most common genes and DNA. The V and J calls shown here were made by TCRdb, not taken from the authors' results. This sample comprises 35,000 to 45,000 distinct CDR3 sequences, less than 5.5% of them detected only once. The ten largest clones take up 20% to 30% of the sample.

Study-wide findings and limitations: Ubiquitous expanded tumor TCRs were found in blood more often at tumor resection than at routine follow-up. Additional single-cell paired TCR alpha and beta sequencing was considered necessary to confirm, at a functional level, the hypothesis that regional TCRs recognize regional mutations.

The sample's time point label, decoded: sample taken at primary tumor resection. For TCR sequencing, whole RNA was extracted from tumor and nontumor lung tissue, or from cryopreserved PBMC samples, and no cell sorting was done. Samples were obtained from over 70 patients with early-stage, untreated non-small cell lung cancer from the lung TRACERx cohort. A patient was chosen for TCR sequencing only when enough RNA was available from at least two tumor regions. The material sequenced was PBMCs, taken at surgery. The chain couples TRBV29-1 to TRBJ2-1; the D gene is possibly TRBD1 or TRBD2, with 5 bases matching each. This TCR derives from a female donor with early-stage non-small cell lung cancer. The CDR3 region reads CSGRDPRYNEQFF. The nucleotides read TGCAGCGGCCGGGACCCCCGTTACAATGAGCAGTTCTTC.